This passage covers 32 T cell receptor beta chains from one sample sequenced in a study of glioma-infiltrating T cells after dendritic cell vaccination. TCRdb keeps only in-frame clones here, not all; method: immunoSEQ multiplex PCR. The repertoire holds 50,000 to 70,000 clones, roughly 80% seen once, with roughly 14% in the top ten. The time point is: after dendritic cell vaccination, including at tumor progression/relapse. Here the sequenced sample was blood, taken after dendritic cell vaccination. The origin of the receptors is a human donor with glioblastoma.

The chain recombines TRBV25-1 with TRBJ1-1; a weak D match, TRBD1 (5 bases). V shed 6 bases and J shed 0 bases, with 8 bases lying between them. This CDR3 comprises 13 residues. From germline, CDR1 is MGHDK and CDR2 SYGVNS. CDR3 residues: CASRGGVNTEAFF. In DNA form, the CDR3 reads TGTGCCAGCAGAGGAGGGGTGAACACTGAAGCTTTCTTT.

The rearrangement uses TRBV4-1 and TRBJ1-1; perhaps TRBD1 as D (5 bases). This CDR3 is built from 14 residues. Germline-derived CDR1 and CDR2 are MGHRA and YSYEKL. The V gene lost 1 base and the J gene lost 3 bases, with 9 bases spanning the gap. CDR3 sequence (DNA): TGCGCCAGCAGCCAAGGGGGGGTCTACACTGAAGCTTTCTTT. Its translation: CASSQGGVYTEAFF.

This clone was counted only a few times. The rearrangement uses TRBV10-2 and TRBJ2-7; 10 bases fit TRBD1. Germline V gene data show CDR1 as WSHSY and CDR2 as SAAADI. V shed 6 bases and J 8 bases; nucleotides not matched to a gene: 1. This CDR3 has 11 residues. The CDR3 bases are TGCGCCAGCAGGGACAGGGGGAAGCAGTACTTC. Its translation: CASRDRGKQYF.

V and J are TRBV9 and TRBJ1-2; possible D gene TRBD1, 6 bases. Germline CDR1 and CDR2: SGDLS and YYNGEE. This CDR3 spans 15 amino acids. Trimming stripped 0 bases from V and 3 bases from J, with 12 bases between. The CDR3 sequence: CASSVAGGGDYGYTF. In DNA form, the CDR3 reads TGTGCCAGCAGCGTAGCGGGAGGGGGGGACTATGGCTACACCTTC.

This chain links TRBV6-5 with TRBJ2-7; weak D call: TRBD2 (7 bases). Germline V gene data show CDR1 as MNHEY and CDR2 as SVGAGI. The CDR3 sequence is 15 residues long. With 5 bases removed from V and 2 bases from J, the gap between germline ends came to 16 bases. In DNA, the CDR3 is TGTGCCAGCAGTAACCGGGGGGCGCGACCCTACGAGCAGTACTTC. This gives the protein CASSNRGARPYEQYF.

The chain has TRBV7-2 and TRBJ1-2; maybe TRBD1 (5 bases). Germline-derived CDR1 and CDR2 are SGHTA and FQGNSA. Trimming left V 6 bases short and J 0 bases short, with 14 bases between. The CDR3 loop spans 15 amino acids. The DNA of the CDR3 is TGTGCCAGCAGTAAGGACGGGGGGTCTAACTATGGCTACACCTTC. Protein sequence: CASSKDGGSNYGYTF.

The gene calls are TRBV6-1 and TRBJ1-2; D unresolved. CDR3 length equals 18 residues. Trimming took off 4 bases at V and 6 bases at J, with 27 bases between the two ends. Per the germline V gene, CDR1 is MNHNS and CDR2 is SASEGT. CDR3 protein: CASSVIRRVENLADGYTF. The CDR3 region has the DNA TGTGCCAGCAGTGTAATAAGGCGGGTGGAAAACCTGGCTGATGGCTACACCTTC.

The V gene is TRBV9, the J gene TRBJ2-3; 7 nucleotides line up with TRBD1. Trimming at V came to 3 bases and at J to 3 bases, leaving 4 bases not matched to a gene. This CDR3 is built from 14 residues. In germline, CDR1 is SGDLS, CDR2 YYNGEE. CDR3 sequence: CASSALTGTDTQYF. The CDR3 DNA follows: TGTGCCAGCAGCGCCCTGACAGGGACAGATACGCAGTATTTT.

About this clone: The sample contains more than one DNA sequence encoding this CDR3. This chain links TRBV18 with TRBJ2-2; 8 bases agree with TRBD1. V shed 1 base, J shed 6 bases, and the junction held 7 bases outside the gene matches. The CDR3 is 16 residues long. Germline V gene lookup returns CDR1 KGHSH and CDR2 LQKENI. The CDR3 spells CASSPRPGTGSGELFF. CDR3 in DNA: TGTGCCAGCTCACCACGTCCCGGGACAGGTTCCGGGGAGCTGTTTTTT.

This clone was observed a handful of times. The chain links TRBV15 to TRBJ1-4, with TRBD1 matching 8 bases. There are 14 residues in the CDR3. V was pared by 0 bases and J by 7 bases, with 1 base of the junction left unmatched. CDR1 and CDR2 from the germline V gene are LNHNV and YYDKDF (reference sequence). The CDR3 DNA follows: TGTGCCACCAGCAGAGACAGGGGGCTTGAAAAACTGTTTTTT. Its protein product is CATSRDRGLEKLFF.

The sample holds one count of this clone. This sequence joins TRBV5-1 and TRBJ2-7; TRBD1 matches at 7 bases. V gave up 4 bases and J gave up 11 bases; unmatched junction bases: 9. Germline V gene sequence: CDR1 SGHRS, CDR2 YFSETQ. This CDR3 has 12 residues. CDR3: CASSLGRGFKYF. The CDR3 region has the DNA TGCGCCAGCAGCCTAGGCAGGGGGTTTAAGTACTTC.

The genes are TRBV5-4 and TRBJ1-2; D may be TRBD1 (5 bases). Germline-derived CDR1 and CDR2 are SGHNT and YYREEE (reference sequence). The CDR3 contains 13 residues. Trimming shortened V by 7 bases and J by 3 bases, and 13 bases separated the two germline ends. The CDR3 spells CASGGVGDYGYTF. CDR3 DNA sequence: TGTGCCAGCGGGGGGGTAGGGGACTATGGCTACACCTTC.

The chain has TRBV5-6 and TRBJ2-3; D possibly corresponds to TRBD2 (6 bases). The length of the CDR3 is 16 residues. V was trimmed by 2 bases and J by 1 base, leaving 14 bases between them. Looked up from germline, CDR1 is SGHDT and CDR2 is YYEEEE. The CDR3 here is CASSFLATKGTDTQYF. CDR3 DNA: TGTGCCAGCAGCTTTCTAGCGACCAAGGGCACAGATACGCAGTATTTT.

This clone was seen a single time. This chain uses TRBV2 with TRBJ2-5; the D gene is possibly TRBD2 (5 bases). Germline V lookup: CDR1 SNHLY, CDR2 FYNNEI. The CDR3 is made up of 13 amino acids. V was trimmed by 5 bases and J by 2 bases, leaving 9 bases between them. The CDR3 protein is CASSLARQETQYF. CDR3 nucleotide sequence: TGTGCCAGCAGTTTAGCGAGACAAGAGACCCAGTACTTC.

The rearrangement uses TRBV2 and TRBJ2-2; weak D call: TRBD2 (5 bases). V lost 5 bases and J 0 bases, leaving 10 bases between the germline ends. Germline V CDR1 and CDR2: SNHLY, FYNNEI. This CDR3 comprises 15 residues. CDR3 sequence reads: CASSRERTNTGELFF. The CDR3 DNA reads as TGTGCCAGCAGTAGGGAGCGAACGAACACCGGGGAGCTGTTTTTT.

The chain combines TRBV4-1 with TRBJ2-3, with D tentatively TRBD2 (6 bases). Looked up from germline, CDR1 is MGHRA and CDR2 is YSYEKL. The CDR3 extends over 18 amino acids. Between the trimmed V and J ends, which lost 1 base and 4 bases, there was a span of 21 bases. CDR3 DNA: TGCGCCAGCAGCCAAGGGGGTCCGGGACTGTTCCGTTCAGATACGCAGTATTTT. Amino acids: CASSQGGPGLFRSDTQYF.

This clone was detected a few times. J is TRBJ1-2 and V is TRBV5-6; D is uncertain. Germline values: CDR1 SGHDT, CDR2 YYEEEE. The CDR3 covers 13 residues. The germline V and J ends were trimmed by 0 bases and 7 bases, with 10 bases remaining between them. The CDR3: CASSLGVSGGYTF. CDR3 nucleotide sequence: TGTGCCAGCAGCTTGGGTGTTTCCGGTGGCTACACCTTC.

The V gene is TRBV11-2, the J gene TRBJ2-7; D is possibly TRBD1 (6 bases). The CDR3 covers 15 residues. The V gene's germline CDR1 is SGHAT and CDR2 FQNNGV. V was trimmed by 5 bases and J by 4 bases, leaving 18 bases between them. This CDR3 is CASSARDILSYEQYF. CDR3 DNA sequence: TGTGCCAGCAGCGCCCGGGACATCCTTTCTTACGAGCAGTACTTC.

The chain's CDR3 is CASSPGGGQEQFF. The CDR3 coding sequence is TGTGCCAGCAGCCCGGGGGGGGGCCAGGAGCAGTTCTTC. The chain carries TRBV5-4 and TRBJ2-1; 8 bases are a match to TRBD2. The germline gives CDR1 SGHNT, CDR2 YYREEE (reference sequence). V shed 4 bases and J 10 bases; nucleotides not matched to a gene: 7. This CDR3 region has 13 residues. Full variable domain (missing parts from reference TRBV5-4 and TRBJ2-1): ETGVTQSPTHLIKTRGQQVTLRCSSQSGHNTVSWYQQALGQGPQFIFQYYREEENGRGNFPPRFSGLQFPNYSSELNVNALELDDSALYLCASSPGGGQEQFFGPGTRLTVL.

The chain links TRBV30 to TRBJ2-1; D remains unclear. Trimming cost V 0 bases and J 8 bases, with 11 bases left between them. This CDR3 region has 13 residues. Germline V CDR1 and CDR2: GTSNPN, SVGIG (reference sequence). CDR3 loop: CAWSVGPRDEQFF. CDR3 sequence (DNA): TGTGCCTGGAGTGTCGGTCCGAGAGATGAGCAGTTCTTC. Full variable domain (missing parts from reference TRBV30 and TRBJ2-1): SQTIHQWPATLVQPVGSPLSLECTVEGTSNPNLYWYRQAAGRGLQLLFYSVGIGQISSEVPQNLSASRPQDRQFILSSKKLLLSDSGFYLCAWSVGPRDEQFFGPGTRLTVL.

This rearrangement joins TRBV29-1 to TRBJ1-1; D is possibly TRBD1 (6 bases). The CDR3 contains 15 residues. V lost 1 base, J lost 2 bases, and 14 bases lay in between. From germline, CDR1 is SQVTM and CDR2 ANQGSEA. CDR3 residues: CSVEGPRTDNTEAFF. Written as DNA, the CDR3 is TGCAGCGTTGAAGGCCCTAGGACAGATAACACTGAAGCTTTCTTT. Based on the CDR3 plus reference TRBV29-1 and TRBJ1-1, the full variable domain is SAVISQKPSRDICQRGTSLTIQCQVDSQVTMMFWYRQQPGQSLTLIATANQGSEATYESGFVIDKFPISRPNLTFSTLTVSNMSPEDSSIYLCSVEGPRTDNTEAFFGQGTRLTVV.

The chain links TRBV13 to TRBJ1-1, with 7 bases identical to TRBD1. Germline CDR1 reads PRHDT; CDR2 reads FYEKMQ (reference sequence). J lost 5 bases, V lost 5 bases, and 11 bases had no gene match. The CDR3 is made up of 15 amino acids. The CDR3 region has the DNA TGTGCCAGCAGCCGCCCCAGGGGGATTGGGACTGAAGCTTTCTTT. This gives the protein CASSRPRGIGTEAFF. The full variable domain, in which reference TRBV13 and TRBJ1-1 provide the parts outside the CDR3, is AAGVIQSPRHLIKEKRETATLKCYPIPRHDTVYWYQQGPGQDPQFLISFYEKMQSDKGSIPDRFSAQQFSDYHSELNMSSLELGDSALYFCASSRPRGIGTEAFFGQGTRLTVV.

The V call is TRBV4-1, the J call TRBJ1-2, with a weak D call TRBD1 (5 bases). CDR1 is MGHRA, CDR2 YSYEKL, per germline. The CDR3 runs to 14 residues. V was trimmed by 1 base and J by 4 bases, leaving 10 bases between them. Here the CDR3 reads CASSQADRPYGYTF. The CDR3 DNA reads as TGCGCCAGCAGCCAAGCTGACAGACCCTATGGCTACACCTTC.

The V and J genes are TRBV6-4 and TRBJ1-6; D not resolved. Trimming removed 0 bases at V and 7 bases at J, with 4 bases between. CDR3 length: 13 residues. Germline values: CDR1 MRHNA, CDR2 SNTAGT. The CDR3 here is CASSDSGNSPLHF. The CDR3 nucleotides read TGTGCCAGCAGTGACTCTGGCAATTCACCCCTCCACTTT.

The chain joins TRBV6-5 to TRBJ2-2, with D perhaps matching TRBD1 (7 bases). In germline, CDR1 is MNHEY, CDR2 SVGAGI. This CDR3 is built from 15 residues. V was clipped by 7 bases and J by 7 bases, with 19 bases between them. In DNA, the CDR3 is TGTGCCAGCACCGGCGGAGGGGGCGCAGGCGGGGAGCTGTTTTTT. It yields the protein CASTGGGGAGGELFF.

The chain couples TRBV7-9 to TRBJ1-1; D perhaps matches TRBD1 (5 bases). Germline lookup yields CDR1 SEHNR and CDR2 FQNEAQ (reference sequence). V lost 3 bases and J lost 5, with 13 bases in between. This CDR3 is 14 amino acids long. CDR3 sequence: CASSLDTAVTEAFF. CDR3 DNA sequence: TGTGCCAGCAGCTTGGACACGGCGGTTACTGAAGCTTTCTTT.

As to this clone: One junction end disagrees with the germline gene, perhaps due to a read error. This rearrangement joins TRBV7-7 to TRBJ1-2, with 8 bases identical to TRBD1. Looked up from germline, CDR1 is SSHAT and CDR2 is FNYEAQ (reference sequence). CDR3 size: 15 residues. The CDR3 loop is CASRPLGQGRNGYTF. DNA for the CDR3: TGTGCTAGCAGACCACTCGGACAGGGAAGAAATGGCTACACCTTC.

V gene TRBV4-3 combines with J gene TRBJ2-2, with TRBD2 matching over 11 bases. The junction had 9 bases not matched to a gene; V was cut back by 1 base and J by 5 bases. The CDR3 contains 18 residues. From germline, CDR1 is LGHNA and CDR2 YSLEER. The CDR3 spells CASSQVIAGGLGTGELFF. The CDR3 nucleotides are TGCGCCAGCAGCCAAGTCATAGCGGGGGGGCTCGGAACCGGGGAGCTGTTTTTT.

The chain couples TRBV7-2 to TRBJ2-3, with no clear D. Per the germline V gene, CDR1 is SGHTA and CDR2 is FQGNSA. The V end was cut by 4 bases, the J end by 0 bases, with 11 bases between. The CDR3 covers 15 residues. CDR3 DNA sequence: TGTGCCAGCAGCTCCCTTGGGCGAAGCACAGATACGCAGTATTTT. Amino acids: CASSSLGRSTDTQYF.

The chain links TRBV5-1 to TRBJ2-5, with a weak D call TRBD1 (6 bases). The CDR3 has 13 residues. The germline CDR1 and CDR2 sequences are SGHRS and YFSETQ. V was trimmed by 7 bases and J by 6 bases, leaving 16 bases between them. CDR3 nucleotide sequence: TGCGCCAGCGGATTACAGGGAGAACAGACCCAGTACTTC. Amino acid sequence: CASGLQGEQTQYF.

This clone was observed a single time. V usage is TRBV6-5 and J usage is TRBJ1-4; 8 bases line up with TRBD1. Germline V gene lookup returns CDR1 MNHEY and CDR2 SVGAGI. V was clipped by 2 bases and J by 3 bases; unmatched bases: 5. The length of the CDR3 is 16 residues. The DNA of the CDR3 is TGTGCCAGCAGTTACGCAGGGGGCGTTTCTAATGAAAAACTGTTTTTT. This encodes CASSYAGGVSNEKLFF.

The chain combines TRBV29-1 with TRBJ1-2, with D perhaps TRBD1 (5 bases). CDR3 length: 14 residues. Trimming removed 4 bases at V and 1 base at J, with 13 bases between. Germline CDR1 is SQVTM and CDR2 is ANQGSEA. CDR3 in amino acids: CSVARGLGNYGYTF. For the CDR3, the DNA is TGCAGCGTTGCAAGGGGCTTGGGTAACTATGGCTACACCTTC. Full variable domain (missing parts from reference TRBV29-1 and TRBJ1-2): SAVISQKPSRDICQRGTSLTIQCQVDSQVTMMFWYRQQPGQSLTLIATANQGSEATYESGFVIDKFPISRPNLTFSTLTVSNMSPEDSSIYLCSVARGLGNYGYTFGSGTRLTVV.